Listed below are T cell receptor beta chains from one sample, sequenced in a study of cytomegalovirus exposure and HLA in healthy donors. Generated by immunoSEQ multiplex PCR, the TCRdb table keeps only in-frame clones and is missing some. The table shows over 75,000 clones, with about three quarters occurring only once. Sequencing input: PBMCs. The source of these receptors is a man between 60 and 70 years old in good health and CMV-seropositive. The CDR3 runs from the conserved cysteine through the conserved F or W. D genes are given only for firm matches. Part of the rows lack a size; the others show once, few, many or a class for expanded clones.

cdr3_nt cdr3_aa cdr3_length d_call v_call clone_size j_call
TGTGCCACTTCGTTGGGGGGTAACACAGATACGCAGTATTTT CATSLGGNTDTQYF 14 - TRBV10-3 - TRBJ2-3
TGCGCCAGCAGCTTGGCAGGGACTCGCTCCTACGAGCAGTACTTC CASSLAGTRSYEQYF 15 - TRBV5-1 - TRBJ2-7
TGCGCCAGCAGTGAGACCAGTGTAGCCCGTCCTAACTATGGCTACACCTTC CASSETSVARPNYGYTF 17 - TRBV10-2 - TRBJ1-2
TGCGCCAGCAGCCTGGGACTAGCGGGGATACCATACAATGAGCAGTTCTTC CASSLGLAGIPYNEQFF 17 TRBD2 TRBV5-1 - TRBJ2-1
TGTGCTGCAAAGACGGGAGTAGGCAATCAGCCCCAGCATTTT CAAKTGVGNQPQHF 14 - TRBV30 - TRBJ1-5
TGTGCCAGTAGTACAACAGGGCGGGTTGAAGCTTTCTTT CASSTTGRVEAFF 13 - TRBV19 once TRBJ1-1
TGTGCCAGCAGCCAAGAAGTACTAGCGGGGGGTGAGCAGTTCTTC CASSQEVLAGGEQFF 15 TRBD2 TRBV4-2 - TRBJ2-1
TGCAGCGTAGCAGGGACAGCTACGCATAAAGCTTTCTTT CSVAGTATHKAFF 13 TRBD1 TRBV29-1 - TRBJ1-1
TGTGCCAGCAGTCCCGCCTATGAACCTAACTATGGCTACACCTTC CASSPAYEPNYGYTF 15 - TRBV6-5 - TRBJ1-2
TGTGCCAGCAGGTATACAGCGGTGGGTACGCAGTATTTT CASRYTAVGTQYF 13 - TRBV6-1 - TRBJ2-3
TGTGCCACCAGCAGAGGGAATCAGCGCCCCAATCAGCCCCAGCATTTT CATSRGNQRPNQPQHF 16 - TRBV15 - TRBJ1-5
TGCGCCAGCACCGTTGAGGAGACCCAGTACTTC CASTVEETQYF 11 - TRBV5-1 few TRBJ2-5
TGCAGCGTTCCAGACGACAGGGACCAAGAGACCCAGTACTTC CSVPDDRDQETQYF 14 TRBD1 TRBV29-1 - TRBJ2-5
TGTGCCAGCTCACCGAACAGGGGGGCGGCTGGGGCCAACGTCCTGACTTTC CASSPNRGAAGANVLTF 17 TRBD1 TRBV18 - TRBJ2-6
TGTGCCTCCGGAAGAGGACAGGGCAATAGCAATCAGCCCCAGCATTTT CASGRGQGNSNQPQHF 16 TRBD1 TRBV7-9 - TRBJ1-5
TGCGCCAGCAGCTTGACAGGGTTCACTGAAGCTTTCTTT CASSLTGFTEAFF 13 - TRBV5-1 few TRBJ1-1
TGCGCCAGCAGCCTGACAGGGACTAGCGGGGCCTACGAGCAGTACTTC CASSLTGTSGAYEQYF 16 TRBD2 TRBV5-1 - TRBJ2-7
TGTGCCACCAGGGGGCGGGGGAGCTCCTACAATGAGCAGTTCTTC CATRGRGSSYNEQFF 15 TRBD2 TRBV15 - TRBJ2-1
TGTGCCAGCAGTTTATCACGGGGTTACGAGCAGTACTTC CASSLSRGYEQYF 13 - TRBV27 - TRBJ2-7
TGTGCCAGCTCACTGCCGGGACAGAACTATGGCTACACCTTC CASSLPGQNYGYTF 14 TRBD1 TRBV18 - TRBJ1-2
TGTGCCAGCAGCGGTGTCACAGGTAGCATCCACGAGCAGTACTTC CASSGVTGSIHEQYF 15 - TRBV5-5 - TRBJ2-7
TGCAGCGTTGAAACCCCTACCACAGATACGCAGTATTTT CSVETPTTDTQYF 13 - TRBV29-1 - TRBJ2-3
TGCGCCAGCAGCCCCAAGGGCAGGGTTACTGAAAAACTGTTTTTT CASSPKGRVTEKLFF 15 - TRBV4-1 few TRBJ1-4
TGCGCCAGCAGCCTACTGGAGGGGTGGATTGGCGAGCAGTACTTC CASSLLEGWIGEQYF 15 - TRBV5-1 - TRBJ2-7
TGTGCCAGCAGCTTGACAGGGTTTCAGCCCCAGCATTTT CASSLTGFQPQHF 13 - TRBV5-8 - TRBJ1-5
TGCGCCAGCAGCCCTAGAGGGGGGGCTGTAGATGAGCAGTTCTTC CASSPRGGAVDEQFF 15 - TRBV4-1 - TRBJ2-1
TGTGCCAGCAGTGATAGAGGGAGCAATCAGCCCCAGCATTTT CASSDRGSNQPQHF 14 - TRBV6-1 - TRBJ1-5
TGCGCCAGCAGCTTGCTTCCGGGACTAGCGGCCTCCTACGAGCAGTACTTC CASSLLPGLAASYEQYF 17 TRBD2 TRBV5-1 - TRBJ2-7
TGTGCCAGCAGCTTATTGGGGGCGCTTGGGACTTTCTTT CASSLLGALGTFF 13 - TRBV7-2 - TRBJ1-1
TGTGCCAGCAGTTCCCGTGCTGCGGGGGGGACACCCCCGCAGTATTTT CASSSRAAGGTPPQYF 16 TRBD2 TRBV27 - TRBJ2-3
TGCGCCAGCAGCTTATTGACAGGGGGCGCACAGAATTCACCCCTCCACTTT CASSLLTGGAQNSPLHF 17 TRBD1 TRBV5-1 - TRBJ1-6
TGTGCCAGCAGTTCGCCGACGTTCCGGGACTTTAGCAATCAGCCCCAGCATTTT CASSSPTFRDFSNQPQHF 18 - TRBV28 - TRBJ1-5
TGTGCCTGGGCACAGGGGTTCACCTACAATGAGCAGTTCTTC CAWAQGFTYNEQFF 14 TRBD1 TRBV30 - TRBJ2-1
TGTGCCAGCACCGAGGTACAGGGGTTCGCTAATGAAAAACTGTTTTTT CASTEVQGFANEKLFF 16 TRBD1 TRBV28 - TRBJ1-4
TGTGCCAGCTCACCAGACCAGGGCGGCGAGCAGTACTTC CASSPDQGGEQYF 13 - TRBV18 once TRBJ2-7
TGTGCCAGCAGCTCCAGACTAGCGGGGTTGACAGATACGCAGTATTTT CASSSRLAGLTDTQYF 16 TRBD2 TRBV5-6 - TRBJ2-3
TGTGCCAGCAGCTTTGAGGGCGACCCTAGCACAGATACGCAGTATTTT CASSFEGDPSTDTQYF 16 - TRBV5-8 - TRBJ2-3
TGTGCCAGCAGCTTGGCCAATGGACAGGACAAAGAGACCCAGTACTTC CASSLANGQDKETQYF 16 TRBD1 TRBV5-8 - TRBJ2-5
TGTGCCAGCAGCAAAGCGCCCCGGGACAGGAGCTCCTACGAGCAGTACTTC CASSKAPRDRSSYEQYF 17 - TRBV21-1 - TRBJ2-7
TGTGCCACCCGGGACAGGGAGGGTCAGCCCCAGCATTTT CATRDREGQPQHF 13 TRBD1 TRBV6-5 - TRBJ1-5
TGCGCCAGCAGCCAAGATATCCCCCCGGGACTAGCGGGGCTCTCCTACGAGCAGTACTTC CASSQDIPPGLAGLSYEQYF 20 TRBD2 TRBV4-1 - TRBJ2-7
TGTGCCAGCAGTAGGTCGGGCAGGGGGACTTACGAGCAGTACTTC CASSRSGRGTYEQYF 15 - TRBV6-5 - TRBJ2-7
TGTGCCAGCAGTGAAGCCTGGGAGGGCTATGGCTACACCTTC CASSEAWEGYGYTF 14 - TRBV6-1 - TRBJ1-2
TGTGCCAGCAGTGGCTGGGAAAAACAGGGGGCCCTCACGGCCACAGATACGCAGTATTTT CASSGWEKQGALTATDTQYF 20 TRBD1 TRBV2 - TRBJ2-3
TGTGCCAGTAGAGGGAGGGCAGATACGCAGTATTTT CASRGRADTQYF 12 TRBD2 TRBV6-5 - TRBJ2-3
TGTGCCAGCAGCGTAGGGGGAGATTATGGCTACACCTTC CASSVGGDYGYTF 13 - TRBV9 once TRBJ1-2
TGTGCCAGCAGCCGAGGGGGTCCACAGCATCCTAACTATGGCTACACCTTC CASSRGGPQHPNYGYTF 17 - TRBV7-9 - TRBJ1-2
TGTGCCAGCAAGGGGTATACGCAGTATTTT CASKGYTQYF 10 - TRBV2 - TRBJ2-3
TGCGCCAGCAGCTTGGGTAGCGGTGGAGGGAGCACAGATACGCAGTATTTT CASSLGSGGGSTDTQYF 17 - TRBV5-1 - TRBJ2-3
TGCGCCAGCAGCTTGGCGACGGGGAGCTCCTACAATGAGCAGTTCTTC CASSLATGSSYNEQFF 16 - TRBV5-1 - TRBJ2-1
TGTGCCAGCAGCTCGGGACTAGCGGGGGGCCTCAACACCGGGGAGCTGTTTTTT CASSSGLAGGLNTGELFF 18 TRBD2 TRBV7-9 few TRBJ2-2
TGTGCCAGCAGTACGGTAGCGGGGTATTCGGCCGGGGAGCTGTTTTTT CASSTVAGYSAGELFF 16 TRBD2 TRBV7-6 few TRBJ2-2
TGTGCCAGCACCCAAACAGCCCCCGGGGAGCTGTTTTTT CASTQTAPGELFF 13 - TRBV28 - TRBJ2-2
TGTGCCAGCAGCTCGGGGACTAGCCAAGAGCAGTACTTC CASSSGTSQEQYF 13 TRBD2 TRBV11-3 - TRBJ2-7
TGCGCCAGCGGTAATAGTAATCAGCCCCAGCATTTT CASGNSNQPQHF 12 - TRBV10-2 - TRBJ1-5
TGTGCCAGCACCAAGGGAGGGGATAGCAATCAGCCTCAGCATTTT CASTKGGDSNQPQHF 15 - TRBV7-9 - TRBJ1-5
TGTGCCAGCAGTTTTACAGGGGTCCCCTACTATGGCTACACCTTC CASSFTGVPYYGYTF 15 TRBD1 TRBV27 - TRBJ1-2
TGTGCCAGCAGCGATCGCTGGGGGGGGAGCTCCTACAATGAGCAGTTCTTC CASSDRWGGSSYNEQFF 17 TRBD2 TRBV9 - TRBJ2-1
TGTGCCTGGAGGCCAGGGGGCAGGGTGACCTACGAGCAGTACTTC CAWRPGGRVTYEQYF 15 TRBD1 TRBV30 - TRBJ2-7
TGTGCCAGCAGCTTAGCGGAGGGGAATGGCTACACCTTC CASSLAEGNGYTF 13 - TRBV7-8 few TRBJ1-2